This is a list of T cell receptor beta chains from one sample in a study of T cell responses to AZD1222 COVID-19 vaccine. Libraries were prepared by immunoSEQ multiplex PCR; TCRdb keeps only in-frame clonotypes and omits some of them. The table shows about 120,000 clones, with 70% to 90% occurring only once. The sample in question was peripheral blood, obtained on day 0 of AZD1222 vaccination. These receptors came from an adult in good health. Each CDR3 is given with its conserved first and last residue. Each record gives: J gene, clone size, D gene, V gene, CDR3 DNA, CDR3 protein. The D gene is left open where the match is weak. Clone size is given for some rows only: seen once, a few or many times, or a class if the clone is expanded.

>TRBJ2-3|NA|NA|TRBV6-5
TGTGCCAGCAGTTACAGGGGGCGGGGGATAGATACGCAGTATTTT
CASSYRGRGIDTQYF
>TRBJ1-3|NA|NA|TRBV29-1
TGCAGCGTTAGGGACTCTGGAAACACCATATATTTT
CSVRDSGNTIYF
>TRBJ2-1|NA|NA|TRBV10-3
TGTGCCATCAGTGAGTCCGCGGGCGGCTCCTACAATGAGCAGTTCTTC
CAISESAGGSYNEQFF
>TRBJ2-2|NA|NA|TRBV6-5
TGTGCCAGCAGCCGACAGGTAGCCACCGGGGAGCTGTTTTTT
CASSRQVATGELFF
>TRBJ1-1|NA|NA|TRBV11-2
TGTGCCAGCAGCTTAGATTTTGGGGTGCGTAGGACTGAAGCTTTCTTT
CASSLDFGVRRTEAFF
>TRBJ2-2|NA|TRBD1|TRBV19
TGTGCCAGTAGTTTAGGACAGGTTCGGACCGGGGAGCTGTTTTTT
CASSLGQVRTGELFF
>TRBJ1-2|NA|TRBD1|TRBV9
TGTGCCAGCAGCACAGTGGGACAGGGCGATGGCTACACCTTC
CASSTVGQGDGYTF
>TRBJ1-1|NA|NA|TRBV30
TGTGCCTGGAGTGTACAGGATAGAACTGAAGCTTTCTTT
CAWSVQDRTEAFF
>TRBJ2-7|NA|NA|TRBV19
TGTGCCAGTAGTAATGGGTACTACGAGCAGTACTTC
CASSNGYYEQYF
>TRBJ2-7|NA|NA|TRBV7-9
TGTGCCAGCAGCTTCGGTGGAGGGGGCAGCTACGAGCAGTACTTC
CASSFGGGGSYEQYF
>TRBJ2-5|once|NA|TRBV30
TGTGCCTGGAGTGTATCTCCCGGGACCCCCAACTTC
CAWSVSPGTPNF
>TRBJ1-5|once|TRBD1|TRBV19
TGTGCCAGTGGACAGGGGTTTCAGCCCCAGCATTTT
CASGQGFQPQHF
>TRBJ2-7|NA|NA|TRBV28
TGTGCCAGCAGTTTATACAGGCCTCGCTCCTACGAGCAGTACTTC
CASSLYRPRSYEQYF
>TRBJ1-2|NA|TRBD1|TRBV6-1
TGTGCCAGCAGTGGAGCCGGGACAGGGGACTATGGCTACACCTTC
CASSGAGTGDYGYTF
>TRBJ2-5|NA|NA|TRBV5-1
TGCGCCAGCAGCTTGCGGGAGACCCAGTACTTC
CASSLRETQYF
>TRBJ1-5|few|TRBD1|TRBV19
TGTGCCAGTAGTCGAGACAGGGAGGTTTTCAGCAATCAGCCCCAGCATTTT
CASSRDREVFSNQPQHF
>TRBJ2-7|NA|NA|TRBV5-1
TGCGCCAGCAGCCCCGACAGCCAGAGGGCTCTCTACGAGCAGTACTTC
CASSPDSQRALYEQYF
>TRBJ1-1|NA|NA|TRBV28
TGTGCCAGCAGGCGATCAGGTCTGAACACTGAAGCTTTCTTT
CASRRSGLNTEAFF
>TRBJ1-3|NA|NA|TRBV2
TGTGCCACCAATCGGGGTAACACCATATATTTT
CATNRGNTIYF
>TRBJ2-7|NA|TRBD2|TRBV10-3
TGTGCCATCAGGACTAGCGGGAGGGAATCCTACGAGCAGTACTTC
CAIRTSGRESYEQYF
>TRBJ2-7|NA|NA|TRBV3-1/TRBV3-2
TGTGCCAGCGGCAGGGGCCGCTACGAGCAGTACTTC
CASGRGRYEQYF
>TRBJ1-4|NA|TRBD1|TRBV19
TGTGCCAGTAGTATAGGTCAGGGGGAGACTGAAAAACTGTTTTTT
CASSIGQGETEKLFF
>TRBJ1-5|NA|NA|TRBV10-3
TGTGCCATCAGTGGGTCAGATCGGAGCAATCAGCCCCAGCATTTT
CAISGSDRSNQPQHF
>TRBJ1-1|NA|NA|TRBV28
TGTGCCAGCAGTAGTGGCGTAGGGGTGACTGAAGCTTTCTTT
CASSSGVGVTEAFF
>TRBJ2-1|NA|TRBD2|TRBV2
TGTGCCAGCTTACCTAGCGGGACGAATGAGCAGTTCTTC
CASLPSGTNEQFF
>TRBJ2-7|NA|TRBD2|TRBV28
TGTGCCAGCAGCTGGTTATGGAGTAGCGGGGGGTACGAGCAGTACTTC
CASSWLWSSGGYEQYF
>TRBJ2-7|NA|TRBD2|TRBV6-2/TRBV6-3
TGTGCCAGCAGTCCCCGACTAGCGGGCCTCTACGAGCAGTACTTC
CASSPRLAGLYEQYF
>TRBJ2-7|NA|NA|TRBV4-1
TGCGCCAGCAGCCAAGGTCTGGAGGGGGCGAGGGAGCAGTACTTC
CASSQGLEGAREQYF
>TRBJ2-7|NA|TRBD2|TRBV2
TGTGCCAGCGGGACTAGCGGGTTTGCCTACGAGCAGTACTTC
CASGTSGFAYEQYF
>TRBJ1-3|NA|NA|TRBV6-5
TGTGCCAGCAGTCCTGAGGGACTATCCCAGAACACCATATATTTT
CASSPEGLSQNTIYF
>TRBJ1-5|NA|TRBD1|TRBV2
TGTGCCAGCATAGGGCAGGGGGCTGGTCAGCCCCAGCATTTT
CASIGQGAGQPQHF
>TRBJ1-4|once|NA|TRBV7-2
TGTGCCAGCAGCCTTATCGCAACTAATGAAAAACTGTTTTTT
CASSLIATNEKLFF
>TRBJ2-1|NA|NA|TRBV9
TGTGCCAGCAGCGTAGCGGGAGTACAGGATGAGCAGTTCTTC
CASSVAGVQDEQFF
>TRBJ2-3|NA|NA|TRBV5-1
TGCGCCAGCGAATTGGGGAGGGGGGCCACAGATACGCAGTATTTT
CASELGRGATDTQYF
>TRBJ1-4|NA|NA|TRBV28
TGTGCCAGCAGTCTATCGACCGGACAGATAGCTGAAAAACTGTTTTTT
CASSLSTGQIAEKLFF
>TRBJ2-1|NA|TRBD1|TRBV7-6
TGTGCCAGCAGCTTGGCGGGACAGGGGTATGGCTCCTACAATGAGCAGTTCTTC
CASSLAGQGYGSYNEQFF
>TRBJ1-3|NA|NA|TRBV12-3/TRBV12-4
TGTGCCAGCAGCCCTGAGTGGGGAAACACCATATATTTT
CASSPEWGNTIYF
>TRBJ2-1|NA|NA|TRBV29-1
TGCAGCGTTGATGGCGCCCCTAGCTACAATGAGCAGTTCTTC
CSVDGAPSYNEQFF
>TRBJ2-7|NA|TRBD2|TRBV5-1
TGCGCCAGCAGCTTGGAGGTAGCGGGAGGTCCTTACGAGCAGTACTTC
CASSLEVAGGPYEQYF
>TRBJ2-3|NA|NA|TRBV24-1
TGTGCCACCAGTGACTGGGTAGGCACAGATACGCAGTATTTT
CATSDWVGTDTQYF
>TRBJ1-2|once|NA|TRBV3-1/TRBV3-2
TGTGCCAGCAGCGGGGTGGATGGCTACACCTTC
CASSGVDGYTF
>TRBJ2-1|NA|NA|TRBV10-3
TGTGCCATCAGTGGGCCCGACAGAAACAATGAGCAGTTCTTC
CAISGPDRNNEQFF
>TRBJ2-2|NA|NA|TRBV6-5
TGTGCCAGCAGCAAGGGGGAAAGCGGGGAGCTGTTTTTT
CASSKGESGELFF
>TRBJ1-1|NA|NA|TRBV4-3
TGCGCCAGCAGCCAAGATTCCGGGGTAGGGGACACTGAAGCTTTCTTT
CASSQDSGVGDTEAFF
>TRBJ1-2|NA|NA|TRBV13
TGTGCCAGCAGCTCCGGGACGTGGGGCTACACCTTC
CASSSGTWGYTF
>TRBJ2-2|few|NA|TRBV3-1/TRBV3-2
TGTGCCAGCAGCCAGGACTTGGGAGGCGTTATCCCCGGGGAGCTGTTTTTT
CASSQDLGGVIPGELFF
>TRBJ1-2|NA|NA|TRBV19
TGTGCCAGTAGTATAGATGTCTCGAGGGCGTCTGGCTACACCTTC
CASSIDVSRASGYTF
>TRBJ1-3|NA|NA|TRBV9
TGTGCCAGCAGCGTAGGACAGTCCGGAAACACCATATATTTT
CASSVGQSGNTIYF
>TRBJ1-6|NA|TRBD1|TRBV5-1
TGCGCCAGCAGCTTGGATCGGACAGGGACTTCACCCCTCCACTTT
CASSLDRTGTSPLHF
>TRBJ2-2|NA|TRBD1|TRBV6-1
TGTGCCAGCAGTGAAGCGCCTCAGACAGGGGTGAACACCGGGGAGCTGTTTTTT
CASSEAPQTGVNTGELFF
>TRBJ2-7|NA|NA|TRBV6-2/TRBV6-3
TGTGCCAGCAGCCCCAGCCCCCTGGCCGAGCAGTACTTC
CASSPSPLAEQYF
>TRBJ1-1|NA|TRBD1|TRBV18
TGTGCCAGCTCACCAGCATCCCTTAGACAGGGTATTAAAGCTTTCTTT
CASSPASLRQGIKAFF
>TRBJ2-5|NA|TRBD1|TRBV6-2/TRBV6-3
TGTGCCAGCAGTCCAGGACAGGGTATAGAGACCCAGTACTTC
CASSPGQGIETQYF
>TRBJ2-1|NA|TRBD2|TRBV9
TGTGCCAGCAGCGGACTTGGGGGGGTCTCCTACAATGAGCAGTTCTTC
CASSGLGGVSYNEQFF
>TRBJ2-3|NA|TRBD2|TRBV19
TGTGCCACCGGACAGTCACCCTTTCTAGCGGGAGTACGGGAAGATACGCAGTATTTT
CATGQSPFLAGVREDTQYF
>TRBJ1-5|NA|NA|TRBV2
TGTGCCAGCAGTGAAGAGGGGACGGTTTTCAATCAGCCCCAGCATTTT
CASSEEGTVFNQPQHF